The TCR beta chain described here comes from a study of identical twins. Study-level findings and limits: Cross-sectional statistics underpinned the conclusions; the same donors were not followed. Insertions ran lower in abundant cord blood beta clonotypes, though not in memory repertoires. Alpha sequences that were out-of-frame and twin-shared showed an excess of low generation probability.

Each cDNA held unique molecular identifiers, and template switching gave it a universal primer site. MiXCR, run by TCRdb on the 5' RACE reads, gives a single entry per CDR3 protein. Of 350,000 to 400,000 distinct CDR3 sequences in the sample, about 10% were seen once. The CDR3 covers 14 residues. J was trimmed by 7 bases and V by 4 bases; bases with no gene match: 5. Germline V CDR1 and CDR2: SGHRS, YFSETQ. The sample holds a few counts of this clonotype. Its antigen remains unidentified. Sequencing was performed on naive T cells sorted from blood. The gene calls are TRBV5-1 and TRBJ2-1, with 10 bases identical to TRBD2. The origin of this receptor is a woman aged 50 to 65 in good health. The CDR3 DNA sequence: TGCGCCAGCAGCCTAGCGGGAGTTAGGAATGAGCAGTTCTTC. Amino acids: CASSLAGVRNEQFF.